This T cell receptor beta chain was sequenced for a study of Graves' ophthalmopathy and Graves' hyperthyroidism. Overall study results and limits: Sensitivity of 87.88% and specificity of about 81% were achieved when a 13-signature model separated ophthalmopathy from stable hyperthyroidism.

CDR3 length: 14 residues. The germline CDR1 and CDR2 sequences are SEHNR and FQNEAQ (reference sequence). J gave up 2 bases and V 5 bases, and 4 bases lay outside the gene matches. The sequenced template was RNA, covering the TCR beta CDR3 region. RT-PCR in the first round used HTBI primers; a second-round multiplex PCR followed. One entry per CDR3 protein, called by TCRdb with MiXCR from the multiplex PCR reads. Of over a million distinct CDR3 sequences listed, less than 45% are singletons. In this sample, this clonotype turned up many times. Its specificity is unknown. Exclusion covered patients with other autoimmune diseases or uncontrolled infections (as well as pregnancy or lactation).

The chain uses TRBV7-9 and TRBJ2-7; TRBD2 matches at 9 bases. This sequence was found in an adult man with Graves' hyperthyroidism. Sequencing was done on a sample of peripheral blood or thyroid tissue (not recorded which). The CDR3 coding sequence is TGTGCCAGCAGCCGCCTAGCGGGAACCTACGAGCAGTACTTC. Protein product: CASSRLAGTYEQYF. The whole variable domain, remainder taken from reference TRBV7-9 and TRBJ2-7, is DTGVSQNPRHKITKRGQNVTFRCDPISEHNRLYWYRQTLGQGPEFLTYFQNEAQLEKSRLLSDRFSAERPKGSFSTLEIQRTEQGDSAMYLCASSRLAGTYEQYFGPGTRLTVT.